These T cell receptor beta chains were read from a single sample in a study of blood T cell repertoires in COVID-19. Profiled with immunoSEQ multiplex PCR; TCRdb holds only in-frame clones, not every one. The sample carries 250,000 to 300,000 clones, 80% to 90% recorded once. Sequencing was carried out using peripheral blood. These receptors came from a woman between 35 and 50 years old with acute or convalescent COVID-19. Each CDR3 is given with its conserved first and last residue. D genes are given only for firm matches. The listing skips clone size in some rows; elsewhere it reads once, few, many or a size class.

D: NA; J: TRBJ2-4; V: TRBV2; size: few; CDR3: CASTAAAAKNIQYF; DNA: TGTGCCAGCACAGCGGCGGCAGCCAAAAACATTCAGTACTTC
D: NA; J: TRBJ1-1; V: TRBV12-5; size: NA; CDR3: CASGLAPGGMNTEAFF; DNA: TGTGCTAGTGGTTTGGCCCCCGGGGGGATGAACACTGAAGCTTTCTTT
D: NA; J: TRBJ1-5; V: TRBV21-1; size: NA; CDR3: CASSTFQGAQPQHF; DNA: TGTGCCAGCAGCACCTTCCAGGGGGCCCAGCCCCAGCATTTT
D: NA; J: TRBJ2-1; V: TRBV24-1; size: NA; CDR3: CATIEERGYNEQFF; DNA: TGTGCCACCATTGAGGAACGGGGGTACAATGAGCAGTTCTTC
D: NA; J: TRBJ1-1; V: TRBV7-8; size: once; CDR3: CASSLGRVNTEAFF; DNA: TGTGCCAGCAGCTTGGGCAGGGTGAACACTGAAGCTTTCTTT
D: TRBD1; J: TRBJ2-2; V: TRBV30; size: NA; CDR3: CAGRTGTPGELFF; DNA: TGTGCCGGTAGGACAGGGACGCCCGGGGAGCTGTTTTTT
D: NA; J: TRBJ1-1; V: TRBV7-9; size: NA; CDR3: CASSLGQGSEAFF; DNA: TGTGCCAGCAGCTTAGGGCAGGGCTCTGAAGCTTTCTTT
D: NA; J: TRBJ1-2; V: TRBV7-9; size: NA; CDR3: CASSLLPRNYGYTF; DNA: TGTGCCAGCAGCTTACTCCCTCGTAACTATGGCTACACCTTC
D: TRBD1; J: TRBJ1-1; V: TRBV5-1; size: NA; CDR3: CASSLGQGETEAFF; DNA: TGCGCCAGCAGCTTGGGACAGGGGGAGACTGAAGCTTTCTTT
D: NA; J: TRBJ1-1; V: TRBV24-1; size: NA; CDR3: CATTRGPNTEAFF; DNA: TGTGCCACGACGCGAGGCCCAAACACTGAAGCTTTCTTT
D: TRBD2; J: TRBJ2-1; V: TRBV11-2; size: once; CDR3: CASSLGGRSSGGVSHEQFF; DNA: TGTGCCAGCAGCTTAGGAGGGCGGTCTAGCGGGGGGGTATCGCATGAGCAGTTCTTC
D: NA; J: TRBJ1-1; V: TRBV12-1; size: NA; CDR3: CASSSTHETGANTEAFF; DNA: TGTGCCAGCAGCTCGACCCACGAGACAGGGGCGAACACTGAAGCTTTCTTT
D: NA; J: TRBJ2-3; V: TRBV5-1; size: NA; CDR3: CASSLATPTDTQYF; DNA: TGCGCCAGCAGTCTCGCGACTCCCACAGATACGCAGTATTTT
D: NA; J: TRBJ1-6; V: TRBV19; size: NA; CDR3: CASSILAPAYNSPLHF; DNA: TGTGCCAGTAGTATTCTGGCCCCTGCCTATAATTCACCCCTCCACTTT
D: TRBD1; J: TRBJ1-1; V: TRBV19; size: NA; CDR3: CASTTGGLLDTEAFF; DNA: TGTGCCAGTACAACAGGGGGCTTGTTGGACACTGAAGCTTTCTTT
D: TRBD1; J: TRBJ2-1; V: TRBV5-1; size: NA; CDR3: CASSLDRGYNEQFF; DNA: TGCGCCAGCAGCTTGGACAGGGGCTACAATGAGCAGTTCTTC
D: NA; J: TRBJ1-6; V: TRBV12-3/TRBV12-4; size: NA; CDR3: CASRLRDNSPLHF; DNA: TGTGCCAGCCGCCTCCGGGATAATTCACCCCTCCACTTT
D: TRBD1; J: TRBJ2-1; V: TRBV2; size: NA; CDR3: CASSWTGVDNEQFF; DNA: TGTGCCAGCAGCTGGACAGGGGTGGACAATGAGCAGTTCTTC
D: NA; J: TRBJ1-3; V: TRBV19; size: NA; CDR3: CASKSGGYSGNTIYF; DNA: TGTGCCAGTAAATCCGGCGGTTACTCTGGAAACACCATATATTTT